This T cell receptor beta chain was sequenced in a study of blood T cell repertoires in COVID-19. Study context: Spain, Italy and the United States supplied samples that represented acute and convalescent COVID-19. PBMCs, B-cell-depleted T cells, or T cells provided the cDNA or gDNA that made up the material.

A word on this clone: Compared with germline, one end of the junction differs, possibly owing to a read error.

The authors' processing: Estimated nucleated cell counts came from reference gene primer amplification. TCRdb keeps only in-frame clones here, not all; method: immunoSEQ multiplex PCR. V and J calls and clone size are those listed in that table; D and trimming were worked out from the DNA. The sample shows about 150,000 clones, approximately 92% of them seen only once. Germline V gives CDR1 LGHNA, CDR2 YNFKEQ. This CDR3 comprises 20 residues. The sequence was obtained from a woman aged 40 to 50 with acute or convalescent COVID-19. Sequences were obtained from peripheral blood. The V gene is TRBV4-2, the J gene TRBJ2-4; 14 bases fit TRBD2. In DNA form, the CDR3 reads TGTGCCGGCAGCCAAGAAATCGGACTAGCGGGGGGCCTAGCCAAAAACATTCAGTACTTC. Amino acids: CAGSQEIGLAGGLAKNIQYF.